This T cell receptor beta chain derives from a study of control samples from healthy donors and cancer patients. The V end was cut by 3 bases, the J end by 12 bases, with 9 bases between. The CDR3 totals 11 residues. In germline, CDR1 is LNHDA, CDR2 SQIVND (reference sequence). The sample holds a few counts of this clone. The method was immunoSEQ multiplex PCR; TCRdb's version includes in-frame clones alone and lacks a portion of them. The sample records some 120,000 clones, approximately 92% being singletons. The specimen sequenced was PBMCs. The chain combines TRBV19 with TRBJ2-1, with D unclear. This TCR came from a man older than 75 with head and neck cancer. The CDR3 protein is CASSIYGGQFF. DNA of the CDR3: TGTGCCAGTAGTATTTATGGCGGGCAGTTCTTC.